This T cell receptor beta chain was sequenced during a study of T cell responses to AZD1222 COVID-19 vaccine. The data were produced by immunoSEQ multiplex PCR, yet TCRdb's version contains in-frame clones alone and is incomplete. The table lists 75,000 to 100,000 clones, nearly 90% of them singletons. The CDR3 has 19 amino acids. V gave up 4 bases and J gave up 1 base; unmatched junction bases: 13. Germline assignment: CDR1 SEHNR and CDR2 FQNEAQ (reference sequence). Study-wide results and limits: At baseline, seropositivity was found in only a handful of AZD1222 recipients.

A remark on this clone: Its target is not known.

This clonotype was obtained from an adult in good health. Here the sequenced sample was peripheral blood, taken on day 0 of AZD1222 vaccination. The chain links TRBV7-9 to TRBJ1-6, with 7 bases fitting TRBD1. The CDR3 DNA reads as TGTGCCAGCAGCTGGACGATTGGAACAGGGGTATCCTATAATTCACCCCTCCACTTT. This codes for CASSWTIGTGVSYNSPLHF.